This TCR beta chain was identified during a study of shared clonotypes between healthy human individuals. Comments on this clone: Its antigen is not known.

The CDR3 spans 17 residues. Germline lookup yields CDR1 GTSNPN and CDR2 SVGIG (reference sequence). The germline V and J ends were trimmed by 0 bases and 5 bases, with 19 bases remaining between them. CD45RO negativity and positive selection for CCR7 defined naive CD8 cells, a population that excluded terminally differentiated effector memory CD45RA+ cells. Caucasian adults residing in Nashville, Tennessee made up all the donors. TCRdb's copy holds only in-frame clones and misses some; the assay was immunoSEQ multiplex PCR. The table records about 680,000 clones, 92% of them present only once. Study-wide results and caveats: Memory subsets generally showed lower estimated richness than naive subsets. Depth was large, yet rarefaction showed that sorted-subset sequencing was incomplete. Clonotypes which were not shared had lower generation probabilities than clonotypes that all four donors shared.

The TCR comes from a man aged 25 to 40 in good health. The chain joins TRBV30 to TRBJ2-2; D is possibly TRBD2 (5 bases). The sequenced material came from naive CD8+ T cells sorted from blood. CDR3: CAWSVYILGARTGELFF. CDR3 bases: TGTGCCTGGAGTGTATACATACTAGGAGCAAGGACCGGGGAGCTGTTTTTT.